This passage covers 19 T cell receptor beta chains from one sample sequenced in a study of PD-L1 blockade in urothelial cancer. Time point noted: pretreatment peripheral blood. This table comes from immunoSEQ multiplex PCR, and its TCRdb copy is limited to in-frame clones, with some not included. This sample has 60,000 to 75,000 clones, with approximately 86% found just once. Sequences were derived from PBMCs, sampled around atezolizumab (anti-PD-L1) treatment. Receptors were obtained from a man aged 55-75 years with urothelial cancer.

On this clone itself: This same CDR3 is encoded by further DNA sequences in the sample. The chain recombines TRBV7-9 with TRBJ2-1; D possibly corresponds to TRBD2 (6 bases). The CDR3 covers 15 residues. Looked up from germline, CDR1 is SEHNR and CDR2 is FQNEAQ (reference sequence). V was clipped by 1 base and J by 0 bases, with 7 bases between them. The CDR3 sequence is CASSLVRGSYNEQFF. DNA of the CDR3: TGTGCCAGCAGCTTAGTGCGGGGCTCCTACAATGAGCAGTTCTTC.

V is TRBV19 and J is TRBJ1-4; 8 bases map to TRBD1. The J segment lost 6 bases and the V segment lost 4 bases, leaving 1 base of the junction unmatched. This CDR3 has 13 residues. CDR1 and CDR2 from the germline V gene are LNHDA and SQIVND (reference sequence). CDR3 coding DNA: TGTGCCAGTAGTAAGGACAGGGATGAAAAACTGTTTTTT. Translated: CASSKDRDEKLFF. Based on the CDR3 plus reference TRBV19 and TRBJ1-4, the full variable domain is DGGITQSPKYLFRKEGQNVTLSCEQNLNHDAMYWYRQDPGQGLRLIYYSQIVNDFQKGDIAEGYSVSREKKESFPLTVTSAQKNPTAFYLCASSKDRDEKLFFGSGTQLSVL.

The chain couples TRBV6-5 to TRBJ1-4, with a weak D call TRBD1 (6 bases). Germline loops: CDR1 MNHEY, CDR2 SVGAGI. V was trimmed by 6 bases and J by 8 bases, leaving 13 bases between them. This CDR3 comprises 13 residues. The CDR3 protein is CASSNRVEEKLFF. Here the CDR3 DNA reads TGTGCCAGCAGCAACAGGGTAGAAGAAAAACTGTTTTTT.

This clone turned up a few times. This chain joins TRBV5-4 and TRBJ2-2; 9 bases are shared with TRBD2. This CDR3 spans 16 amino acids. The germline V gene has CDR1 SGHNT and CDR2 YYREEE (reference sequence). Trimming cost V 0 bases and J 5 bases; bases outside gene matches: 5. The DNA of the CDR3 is TGTGCCAGCAGCTTGGGGCTAGCGGGGTCGACCGGGGAGCTGTTTTTT. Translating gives CASSLGLAGSTGELFF.

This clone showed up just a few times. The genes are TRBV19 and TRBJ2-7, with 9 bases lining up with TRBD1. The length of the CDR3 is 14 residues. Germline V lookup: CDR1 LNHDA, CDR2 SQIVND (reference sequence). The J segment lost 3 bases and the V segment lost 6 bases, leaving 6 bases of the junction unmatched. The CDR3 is CASRKGQGFYEQYF. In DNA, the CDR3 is TGTGCCAGTAGAAAGGGACAGGGTTTCTACGAGCAGTACTTC.

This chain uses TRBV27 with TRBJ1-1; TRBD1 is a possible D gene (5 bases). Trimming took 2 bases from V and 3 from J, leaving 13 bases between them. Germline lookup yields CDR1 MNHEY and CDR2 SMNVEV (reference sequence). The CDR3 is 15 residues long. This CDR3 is CASSLGTGGDTEAFF. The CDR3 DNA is TGTGCCAGCAGTTTAGGTACCGGGGGGGACACTGAAGCTTTCTTT.

As DNA, the CDR3 is TGTGCCAGTGGGGGGGTTACGAACACTGAAGCTTTCTTT. This sequence encodes CASGGVTNTEAFF. The V and J genes are TRBV19 and TRBJ1-1; D perhaps matches TRBD1 (5 bases). The CDR3 length is 13 residues. Germline CDR1 LNHDA, CDR2 SQIVND (reference sequence). Trimming cost V 8 bases and J 1 base, with 11 bases left between them.

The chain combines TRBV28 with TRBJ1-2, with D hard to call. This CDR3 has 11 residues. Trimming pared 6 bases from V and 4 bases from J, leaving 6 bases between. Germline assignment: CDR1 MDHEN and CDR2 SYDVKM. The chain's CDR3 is CASSDFYGYTF. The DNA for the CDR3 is TGTGCCAGCAGCGACTTCTATGGCTACACCTTC.

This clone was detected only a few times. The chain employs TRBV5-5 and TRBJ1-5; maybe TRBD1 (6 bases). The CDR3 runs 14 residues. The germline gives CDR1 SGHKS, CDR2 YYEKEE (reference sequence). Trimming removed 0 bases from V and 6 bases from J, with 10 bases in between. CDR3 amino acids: CASSLEDRGQPQHF. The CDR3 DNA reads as TGTGCCAGCAGCTTGGAGGACAGAGGTCAGCCCCAGCATTTT.

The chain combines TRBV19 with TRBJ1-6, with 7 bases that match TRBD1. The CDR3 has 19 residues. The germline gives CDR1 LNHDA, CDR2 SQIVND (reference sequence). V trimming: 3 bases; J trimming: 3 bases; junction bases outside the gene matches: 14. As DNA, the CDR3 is TGTGCCAGTAGTATCTATGGGTACGGGACAGAAGTCTATAATTCACCCCTCCACTTT. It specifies CASSIYGYGTEVYNSPLHF.

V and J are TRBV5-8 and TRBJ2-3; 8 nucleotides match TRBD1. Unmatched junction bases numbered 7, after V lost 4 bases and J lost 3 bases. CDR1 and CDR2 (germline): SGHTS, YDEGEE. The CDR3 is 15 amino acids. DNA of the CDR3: TGTGCCAGCAGCCCCCGGACAGGGAGGACAGATACGCAGTATTTT. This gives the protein CASSPRTGRTDTQYF.

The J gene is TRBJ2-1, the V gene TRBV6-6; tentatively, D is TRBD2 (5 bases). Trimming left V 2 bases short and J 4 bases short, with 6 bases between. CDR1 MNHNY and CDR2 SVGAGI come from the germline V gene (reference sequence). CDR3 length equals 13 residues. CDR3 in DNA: TGTGCCAGCAGTTACGGGAGATACAATGAGCAGTTCTTC. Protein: CASSYGRYNEQFF.

CDR3 protein: CASSAYTAAEGGYTF. For the CDR3, the DNA is TGTGCCAGCAGCGCGTACACAGCGGCGGAGGGTGGCTACACCTTC. This rearrangement joins TRBV9 to TRBJ1-2; no definite D call. CDR3 size: 15 residues. Deletions cut 3 bases from V and 7 bases from J, with 19 bases between. Germline V gene sequence: CDR1 SGDLS, CDR2 YYNGEE.

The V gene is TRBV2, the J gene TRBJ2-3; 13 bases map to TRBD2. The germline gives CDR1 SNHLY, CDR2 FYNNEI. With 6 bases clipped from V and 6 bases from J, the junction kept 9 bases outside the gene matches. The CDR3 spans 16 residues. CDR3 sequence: CASRDRLAGGGDTQYF. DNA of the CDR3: TGTGCCAGCAGGGACAGACTAGCGGGGGGCGGGGATACGCAGTATTTT.

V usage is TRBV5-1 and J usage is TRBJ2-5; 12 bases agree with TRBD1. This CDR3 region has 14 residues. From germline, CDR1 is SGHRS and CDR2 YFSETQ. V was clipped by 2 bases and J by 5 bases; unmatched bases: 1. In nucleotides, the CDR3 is TGCGCCAGCAGCTTAGGGACAGGGGGCGAGACCCAGTACTTC. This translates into CASSLGTGGETQYF.

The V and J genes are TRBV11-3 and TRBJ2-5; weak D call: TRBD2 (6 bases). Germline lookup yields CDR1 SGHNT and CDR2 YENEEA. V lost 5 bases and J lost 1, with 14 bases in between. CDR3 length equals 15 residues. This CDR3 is CASSAGRRAQETQYF. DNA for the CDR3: TGTGCCAGCAGCGCGGGACGGAGGGCCCAAGAGACCCAGTACTTC.

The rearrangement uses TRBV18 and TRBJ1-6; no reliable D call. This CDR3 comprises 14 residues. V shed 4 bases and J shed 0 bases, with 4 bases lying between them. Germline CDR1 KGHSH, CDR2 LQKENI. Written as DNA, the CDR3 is TGTGCCAGCTCACTGAGCTCCTATAATTCACCCCTCCACTTT. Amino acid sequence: CASSLSSYNSPLHF.

The CDR3 loop is CASIQGPSYNEQFF. In nucleotides, the CDR3 is TGTGCCAGTATACAGGGTCCTTCCTACAATGAGCAGTTCTTC. The rearrangement links TRBV19 to TRBJ2-1, with D perhaps matching TRBD1 (6 bases). From germline, CDR1 is LNHDA and CDR2 SQIVND (reference sequence). This CDR3 has 14 residues. The V end was cut by 7 bases, the J end by 1 base, with 11 bases between.

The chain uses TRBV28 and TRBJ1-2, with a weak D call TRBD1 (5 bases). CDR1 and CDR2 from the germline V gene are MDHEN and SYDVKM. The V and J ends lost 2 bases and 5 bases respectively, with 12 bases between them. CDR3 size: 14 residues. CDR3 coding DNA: TGTGCCAGCAGTTTAGCGTGGGGCAGTTATGGCTACACCTTC. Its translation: CASSLAWGSYGYTF.